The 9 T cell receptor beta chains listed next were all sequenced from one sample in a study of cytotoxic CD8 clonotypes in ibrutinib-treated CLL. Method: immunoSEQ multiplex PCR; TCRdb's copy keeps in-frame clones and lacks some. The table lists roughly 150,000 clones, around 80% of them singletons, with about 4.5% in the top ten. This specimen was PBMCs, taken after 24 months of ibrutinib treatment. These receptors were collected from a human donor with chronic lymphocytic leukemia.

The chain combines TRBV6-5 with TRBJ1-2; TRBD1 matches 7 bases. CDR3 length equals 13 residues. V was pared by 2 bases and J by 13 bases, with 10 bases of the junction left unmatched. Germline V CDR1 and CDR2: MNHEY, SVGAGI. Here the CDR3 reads CASSYGTAFRRTF. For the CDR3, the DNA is TGTGCCAGCAGTTACGGGACAGCTTTTCGTCGCACCTTC.

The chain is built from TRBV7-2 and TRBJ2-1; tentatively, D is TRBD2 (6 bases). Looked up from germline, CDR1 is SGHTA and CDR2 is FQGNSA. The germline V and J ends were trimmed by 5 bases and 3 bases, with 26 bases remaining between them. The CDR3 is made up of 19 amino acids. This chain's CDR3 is CASSPSWSGLAKFYNEQFF. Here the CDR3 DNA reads TGTGCCAGCAGCCCCAGCTGGAGTGGGCTAGCGAAGTTCTACAATGAGCAGTTCTTC.

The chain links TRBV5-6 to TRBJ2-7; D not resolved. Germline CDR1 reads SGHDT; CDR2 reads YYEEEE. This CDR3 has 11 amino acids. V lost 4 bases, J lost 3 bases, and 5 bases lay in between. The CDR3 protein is CASSQRYEQYF. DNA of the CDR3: TGTGCCAGCAGCCAGCGCTACGAGCAGTACTTC.

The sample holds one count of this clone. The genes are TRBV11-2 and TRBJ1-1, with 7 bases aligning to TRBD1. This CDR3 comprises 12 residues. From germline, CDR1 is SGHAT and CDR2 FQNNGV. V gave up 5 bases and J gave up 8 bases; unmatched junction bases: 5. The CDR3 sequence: CASSRDRAEAFF. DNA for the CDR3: TGTGCCAGCAGCCGAGACAGGGCGGAAGCTTTCTTT.

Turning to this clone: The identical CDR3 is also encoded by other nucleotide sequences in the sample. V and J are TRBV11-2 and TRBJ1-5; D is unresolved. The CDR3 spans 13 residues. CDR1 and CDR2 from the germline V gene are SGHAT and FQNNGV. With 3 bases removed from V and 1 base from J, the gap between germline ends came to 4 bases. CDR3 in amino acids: CASSLGSNQPQHF. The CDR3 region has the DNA TGTGCCAGCAGCTTGGGGAGCAATCAGCCCCAGCATTTT.

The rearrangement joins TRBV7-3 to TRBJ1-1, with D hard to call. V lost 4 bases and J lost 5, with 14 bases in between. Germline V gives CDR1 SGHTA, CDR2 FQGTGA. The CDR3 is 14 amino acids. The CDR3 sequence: CASSSGSPGTEAFF. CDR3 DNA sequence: TGTGCCAGCAGCTCCGGATCTCCTGGGACTGAAGCTTTCTTT.

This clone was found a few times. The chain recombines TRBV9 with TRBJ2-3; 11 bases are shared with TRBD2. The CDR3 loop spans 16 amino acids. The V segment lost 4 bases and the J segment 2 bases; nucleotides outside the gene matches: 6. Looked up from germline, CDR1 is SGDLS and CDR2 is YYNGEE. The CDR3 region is CASSSRTSGYTDTQYF. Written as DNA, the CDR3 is TGTGCCAGCAGCTCCCGGACTAGCGGGTACACAGATACGCAGTATTTT.

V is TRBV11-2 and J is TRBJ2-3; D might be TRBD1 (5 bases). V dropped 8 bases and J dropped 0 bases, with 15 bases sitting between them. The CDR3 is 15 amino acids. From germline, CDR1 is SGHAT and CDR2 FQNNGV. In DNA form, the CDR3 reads TGTGCCAGCCAAACAGGAACGATTAGCACAGATACGCAGTATTTT. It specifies CASQTGTISTDTQYF.

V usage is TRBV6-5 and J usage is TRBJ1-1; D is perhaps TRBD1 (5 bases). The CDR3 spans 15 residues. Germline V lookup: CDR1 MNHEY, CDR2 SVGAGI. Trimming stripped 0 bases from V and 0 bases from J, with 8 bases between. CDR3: CASSYSNRLNTEAFF. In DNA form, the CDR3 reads TGTGCCAGCAGTTACTCGAACAGGCTGAACACTGAAGCTTTCTTT.